This TCR beta chain was retrieved from a study of blood T cell repertoires in COVID-19. Overall study: Specimens from acute and convalescent COVID-19 originated in the United States, Italy and Spain. Sample material is recorded as cDNA or gDNA derived from T cells, B-cell-depleted T cells, or PBMCs.

Assignments of participants to cohorts depended upon their own reported clinical history. Recovery meant two consecutive negative NP/OP PCR tests, professional clearance, or resolved symptoms. Profiled with immunoSEQ multiplex PCR; TCRdb holds only in-frame clones, not every one. The repertoire holds approximately 440,000 clones, with roughly 91% as singletons. CDR3 size: 14 residues. Germline assignment: CDR1 MNHEY and CDR2 SMNVEV (reference sequence). V shed 3 bases and J 4 bases; nucleotides not matched to a gene: 4. This chain links TRBV27 with TRBJ2-5, with 8 bases matching TRBD1. The material sequenced was PBMCs or T cells enriched from blood (not recorded which). This TCR was sampled from a man aged 18 to 29 who had recovered from COVID-19. The CDR3 reads CASSFGQGLETQYF. CDR3 coding DNA: TGTGCCAGCAGTTTCGGACAGGGCTTAGAGACCCAGTACTTC.